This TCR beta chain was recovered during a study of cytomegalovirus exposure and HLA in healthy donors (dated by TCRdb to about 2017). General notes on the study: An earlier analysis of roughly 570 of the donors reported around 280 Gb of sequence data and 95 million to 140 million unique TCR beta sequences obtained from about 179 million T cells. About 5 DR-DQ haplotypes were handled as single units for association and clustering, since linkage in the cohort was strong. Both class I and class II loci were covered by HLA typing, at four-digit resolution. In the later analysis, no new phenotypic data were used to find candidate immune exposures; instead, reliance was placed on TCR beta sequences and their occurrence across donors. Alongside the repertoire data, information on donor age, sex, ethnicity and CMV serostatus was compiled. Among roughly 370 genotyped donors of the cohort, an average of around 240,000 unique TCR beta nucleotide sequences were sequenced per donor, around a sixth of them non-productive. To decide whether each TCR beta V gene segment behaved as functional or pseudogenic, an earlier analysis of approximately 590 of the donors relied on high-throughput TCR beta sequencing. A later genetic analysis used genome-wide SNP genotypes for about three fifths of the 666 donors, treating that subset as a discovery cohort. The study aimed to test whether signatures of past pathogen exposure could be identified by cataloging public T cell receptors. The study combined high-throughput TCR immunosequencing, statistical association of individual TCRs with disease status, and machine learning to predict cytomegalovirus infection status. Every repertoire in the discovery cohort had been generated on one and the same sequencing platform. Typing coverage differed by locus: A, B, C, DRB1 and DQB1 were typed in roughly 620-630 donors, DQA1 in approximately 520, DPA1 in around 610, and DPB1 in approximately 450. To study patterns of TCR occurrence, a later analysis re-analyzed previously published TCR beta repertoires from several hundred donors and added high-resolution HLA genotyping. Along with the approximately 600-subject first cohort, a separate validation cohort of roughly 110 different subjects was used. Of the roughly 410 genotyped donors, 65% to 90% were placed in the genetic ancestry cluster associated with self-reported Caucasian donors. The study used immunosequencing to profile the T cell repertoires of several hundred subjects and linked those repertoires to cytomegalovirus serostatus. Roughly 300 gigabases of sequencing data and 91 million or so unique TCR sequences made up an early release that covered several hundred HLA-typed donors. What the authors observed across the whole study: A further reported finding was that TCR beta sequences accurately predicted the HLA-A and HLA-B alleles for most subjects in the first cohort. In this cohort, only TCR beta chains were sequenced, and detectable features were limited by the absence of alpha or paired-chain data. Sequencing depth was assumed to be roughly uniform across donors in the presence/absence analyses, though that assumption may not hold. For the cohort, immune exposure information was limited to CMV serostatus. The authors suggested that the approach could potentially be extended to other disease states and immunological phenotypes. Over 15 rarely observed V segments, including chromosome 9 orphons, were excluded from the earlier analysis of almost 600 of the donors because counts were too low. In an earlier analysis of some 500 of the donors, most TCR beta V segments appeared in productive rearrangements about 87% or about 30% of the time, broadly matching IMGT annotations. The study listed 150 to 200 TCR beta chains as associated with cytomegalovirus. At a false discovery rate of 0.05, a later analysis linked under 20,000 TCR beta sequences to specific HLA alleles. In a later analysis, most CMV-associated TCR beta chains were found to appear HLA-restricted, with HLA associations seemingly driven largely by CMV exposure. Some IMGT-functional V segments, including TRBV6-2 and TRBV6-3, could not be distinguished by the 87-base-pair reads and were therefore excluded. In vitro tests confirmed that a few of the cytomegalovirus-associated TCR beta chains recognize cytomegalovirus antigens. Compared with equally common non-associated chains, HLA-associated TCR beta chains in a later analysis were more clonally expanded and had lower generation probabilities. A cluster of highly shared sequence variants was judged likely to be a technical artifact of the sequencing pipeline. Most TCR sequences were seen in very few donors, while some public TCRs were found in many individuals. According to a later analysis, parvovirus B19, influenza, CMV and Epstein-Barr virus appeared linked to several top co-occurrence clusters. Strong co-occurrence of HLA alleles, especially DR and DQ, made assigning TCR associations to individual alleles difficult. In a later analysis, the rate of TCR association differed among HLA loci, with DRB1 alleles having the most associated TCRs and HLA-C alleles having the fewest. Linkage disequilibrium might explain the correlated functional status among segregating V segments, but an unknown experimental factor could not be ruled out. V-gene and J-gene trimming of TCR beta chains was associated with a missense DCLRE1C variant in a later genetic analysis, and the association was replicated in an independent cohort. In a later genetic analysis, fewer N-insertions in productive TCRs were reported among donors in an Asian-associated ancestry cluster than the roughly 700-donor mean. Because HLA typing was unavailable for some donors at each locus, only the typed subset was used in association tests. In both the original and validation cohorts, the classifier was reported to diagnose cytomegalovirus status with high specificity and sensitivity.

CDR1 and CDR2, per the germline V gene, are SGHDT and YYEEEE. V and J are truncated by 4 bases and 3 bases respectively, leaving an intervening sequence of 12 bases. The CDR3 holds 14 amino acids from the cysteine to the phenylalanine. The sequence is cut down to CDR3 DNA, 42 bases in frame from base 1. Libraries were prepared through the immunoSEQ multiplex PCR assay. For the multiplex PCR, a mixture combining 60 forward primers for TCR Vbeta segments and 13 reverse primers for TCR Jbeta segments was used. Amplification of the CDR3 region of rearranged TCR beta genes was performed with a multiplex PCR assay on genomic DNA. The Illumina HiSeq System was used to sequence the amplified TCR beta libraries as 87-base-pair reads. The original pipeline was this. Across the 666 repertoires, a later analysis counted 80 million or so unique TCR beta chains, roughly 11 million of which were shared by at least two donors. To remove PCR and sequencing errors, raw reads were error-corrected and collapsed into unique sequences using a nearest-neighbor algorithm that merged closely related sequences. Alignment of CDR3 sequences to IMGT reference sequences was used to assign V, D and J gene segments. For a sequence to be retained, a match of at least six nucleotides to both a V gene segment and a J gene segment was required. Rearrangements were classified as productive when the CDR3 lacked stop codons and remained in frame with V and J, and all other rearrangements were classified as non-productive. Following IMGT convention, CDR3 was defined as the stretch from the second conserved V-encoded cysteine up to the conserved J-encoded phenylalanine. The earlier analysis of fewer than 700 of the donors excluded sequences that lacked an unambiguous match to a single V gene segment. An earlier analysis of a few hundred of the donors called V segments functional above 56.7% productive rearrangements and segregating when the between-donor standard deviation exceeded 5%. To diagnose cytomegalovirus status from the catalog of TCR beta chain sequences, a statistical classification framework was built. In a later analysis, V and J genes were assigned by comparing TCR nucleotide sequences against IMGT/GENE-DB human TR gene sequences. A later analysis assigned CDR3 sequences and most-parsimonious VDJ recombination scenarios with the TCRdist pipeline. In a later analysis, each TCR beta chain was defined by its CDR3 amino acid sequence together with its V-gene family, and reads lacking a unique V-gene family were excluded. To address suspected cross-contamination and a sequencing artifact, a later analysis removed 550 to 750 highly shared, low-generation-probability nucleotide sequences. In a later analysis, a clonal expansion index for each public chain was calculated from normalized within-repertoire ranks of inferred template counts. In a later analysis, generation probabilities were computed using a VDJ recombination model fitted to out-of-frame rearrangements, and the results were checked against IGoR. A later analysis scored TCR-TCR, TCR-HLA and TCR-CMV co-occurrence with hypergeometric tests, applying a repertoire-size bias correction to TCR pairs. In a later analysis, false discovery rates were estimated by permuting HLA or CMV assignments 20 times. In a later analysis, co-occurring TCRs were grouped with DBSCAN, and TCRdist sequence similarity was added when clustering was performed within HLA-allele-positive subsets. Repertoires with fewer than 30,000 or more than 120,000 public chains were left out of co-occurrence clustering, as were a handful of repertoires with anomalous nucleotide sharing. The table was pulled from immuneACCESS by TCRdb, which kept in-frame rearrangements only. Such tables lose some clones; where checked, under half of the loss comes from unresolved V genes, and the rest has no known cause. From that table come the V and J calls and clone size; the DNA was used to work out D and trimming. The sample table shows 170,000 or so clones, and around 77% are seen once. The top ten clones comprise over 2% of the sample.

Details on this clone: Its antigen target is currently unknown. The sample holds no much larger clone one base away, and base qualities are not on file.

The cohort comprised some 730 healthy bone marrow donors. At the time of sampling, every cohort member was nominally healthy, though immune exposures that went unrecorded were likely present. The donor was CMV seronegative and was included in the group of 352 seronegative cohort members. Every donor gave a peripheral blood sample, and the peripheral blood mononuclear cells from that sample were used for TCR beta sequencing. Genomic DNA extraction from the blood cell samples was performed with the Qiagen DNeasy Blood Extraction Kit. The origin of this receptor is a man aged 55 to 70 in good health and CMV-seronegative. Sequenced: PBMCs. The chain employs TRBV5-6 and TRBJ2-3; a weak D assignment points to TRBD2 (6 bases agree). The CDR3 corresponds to CASSPDSGTDTQYF. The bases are TGTGCCAGCAGCCCCGACAGCGGGACAGATACGCAGTATTTT.